The present T cell receptor (beta chain) was sequenced within a study of blood T cell repertoires in COVID-19. At the level of the study: COVID-19 samples collected from the United States, Italy and Spain covered acute and convalescent phases.

Original processing notes: Nucleated cell number was recorded as an estimate derived from reference gene primer amplification. Profiled with immunoSEQ multiplex PCR; TCRdb holds only in-frame clones, not every one. V and J calls and clone size are copied from that table; D and trimming were computed from the DNA. Of around 190,000 clones in the sample, 80% to 90% are singletons; the top ten hold less than 2%. The length of the CDR3 is 16 residues. CDR1 and CDR2 (germline): LGHNA, YSLEER. Germline trimming cut 4 bases from V and 5 bases from J; bases unmatched to any gene: 8. The receptor comes from a man between 18 and 29 years old who had recovered from COVID-19. Material for sequencing was peripheral blood. V and J are TRBV4-3 and TRBJ2-1; TRBD2 agrees at 10 bases. CDR3 loop: CASSPRTSGKNNEQFF. CDR3 DNA: TGCGCCAGCAGCCCTAGGACTAGCGGAAAAAACAATGAGCAGTTCTTC.